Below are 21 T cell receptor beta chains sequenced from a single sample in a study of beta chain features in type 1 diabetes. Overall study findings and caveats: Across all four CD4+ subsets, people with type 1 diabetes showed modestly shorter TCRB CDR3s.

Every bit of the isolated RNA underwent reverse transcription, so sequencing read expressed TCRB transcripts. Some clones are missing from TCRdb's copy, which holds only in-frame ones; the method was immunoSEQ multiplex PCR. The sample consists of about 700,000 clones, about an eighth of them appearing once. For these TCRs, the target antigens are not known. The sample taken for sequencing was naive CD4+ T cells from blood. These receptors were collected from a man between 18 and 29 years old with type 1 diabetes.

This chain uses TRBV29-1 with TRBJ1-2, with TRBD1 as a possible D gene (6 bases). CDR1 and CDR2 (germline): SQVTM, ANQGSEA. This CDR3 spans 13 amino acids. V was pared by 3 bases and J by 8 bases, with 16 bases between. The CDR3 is CSVELNRVRGYTF. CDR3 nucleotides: TGCAGCGTTGAGTTAAACAGGGTTCGGGGCTACACCTTC.

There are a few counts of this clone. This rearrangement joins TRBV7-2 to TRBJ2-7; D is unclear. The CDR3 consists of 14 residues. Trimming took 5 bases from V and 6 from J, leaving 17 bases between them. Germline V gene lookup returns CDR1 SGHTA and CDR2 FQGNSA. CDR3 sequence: CASSTLTHVGEQYF. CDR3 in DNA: TGTGCCAGCAGCACACTGACCCACGTGGGCGAGCAGTACTTC.

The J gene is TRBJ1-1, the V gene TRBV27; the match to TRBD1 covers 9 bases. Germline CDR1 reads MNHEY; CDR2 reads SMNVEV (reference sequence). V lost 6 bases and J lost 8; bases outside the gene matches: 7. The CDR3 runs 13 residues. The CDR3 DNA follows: TGTGCCAGCAGCGATACAGGGGGCCGGGAAGCTTTCTTT. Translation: CASSDTGGREAFF.

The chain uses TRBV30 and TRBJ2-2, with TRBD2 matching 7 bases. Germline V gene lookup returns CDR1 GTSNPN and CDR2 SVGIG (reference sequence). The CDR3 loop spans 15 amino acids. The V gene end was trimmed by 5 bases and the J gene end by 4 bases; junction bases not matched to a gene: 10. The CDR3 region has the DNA TGTGCCTGGGCGCTTGGGAGGGGAAGCACCGGGGAGCTGTTTTTT. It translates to CAWALGRGSTGELFF.

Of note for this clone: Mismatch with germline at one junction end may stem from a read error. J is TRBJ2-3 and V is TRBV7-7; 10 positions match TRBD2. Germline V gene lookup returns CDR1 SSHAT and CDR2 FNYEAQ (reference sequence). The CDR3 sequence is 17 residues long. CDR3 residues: CASSLGASGGQADTQYF. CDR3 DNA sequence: TGTGCTAGCAGCTTAGGTGCTAGCGGGGGCCAGGCAGATACGCAGTATTTT.

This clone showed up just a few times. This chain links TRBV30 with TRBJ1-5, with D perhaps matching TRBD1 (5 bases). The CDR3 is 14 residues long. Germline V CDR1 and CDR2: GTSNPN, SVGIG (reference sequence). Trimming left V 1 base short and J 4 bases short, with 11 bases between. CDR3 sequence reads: CAWSGGWGNQPQHF. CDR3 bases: TGTGCCTGGAGTGGGGGGTGGGGAAATCAGCCCCAGCATTTT.

CDR3 bases: TGTGCCAGCAGCCAAGATTTAGGGGGTTTTAACAGCTACGAGCAGTACTTC. This codes for CASSQDLGGFNSYEQYF. The V and J genes are TRBV4-2 and TRBJ2-7, with a possible D match to TRBD1 (6 bases). Germline V gives CDR1 LGHNA, CDR2 YNFKEQ. Trimming took off 0 bases at V and 3 bases at J, with 18 bases between the two ends. The CDR3 loop spans 17 amino acids.

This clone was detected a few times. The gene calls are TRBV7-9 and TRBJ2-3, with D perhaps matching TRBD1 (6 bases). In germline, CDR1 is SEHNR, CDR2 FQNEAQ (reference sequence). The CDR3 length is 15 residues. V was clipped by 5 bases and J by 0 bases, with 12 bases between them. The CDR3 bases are TGTGCCAGCAGCCCCGGACAGACTAGCACAGATACGCAGTATTTT. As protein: CASSPGQTSTDTQYF.

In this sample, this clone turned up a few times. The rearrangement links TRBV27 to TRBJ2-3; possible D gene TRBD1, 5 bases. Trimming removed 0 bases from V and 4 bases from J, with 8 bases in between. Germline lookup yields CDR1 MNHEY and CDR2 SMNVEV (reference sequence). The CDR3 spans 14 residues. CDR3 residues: CASSLSTVADTQYF. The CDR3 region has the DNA TGTGCCAGCAGTTTATCGACAGTGGCAGATACGCAGTATTTT.

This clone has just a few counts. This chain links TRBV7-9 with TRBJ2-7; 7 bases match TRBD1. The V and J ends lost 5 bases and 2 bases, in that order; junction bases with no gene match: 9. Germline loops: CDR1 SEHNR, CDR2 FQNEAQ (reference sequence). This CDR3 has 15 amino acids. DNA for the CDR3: TGTGCCAGCAGCCTCAAAGACAGGGCTCCCTACGAGCAGTACTTC. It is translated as CASSLKDRAPYEQYF.

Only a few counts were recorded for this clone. CDR3 loop: CATGGTESYEQYF. DNA for the CDR3: TGTGCCACCGGGGGGACAGAGTCCTACGAGCAGTACTTC. The chain combines TRBV10-3 with TRBJ2-7; D tentatively reads TRBD1 or TRBD2 (7 bases each). Germline values: CDR1 ENHRY, CDR2 SYGVKD. The V end was cut by 10 bases, the J end by 1 base, with 14 bases between. The CDR3 covers 13 residues.

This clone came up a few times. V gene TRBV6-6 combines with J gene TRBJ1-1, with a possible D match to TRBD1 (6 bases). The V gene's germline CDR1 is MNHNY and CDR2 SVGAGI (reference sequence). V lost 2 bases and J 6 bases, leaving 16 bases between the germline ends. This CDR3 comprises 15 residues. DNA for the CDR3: TGTGCCAGCAGTTACATGCGGGGCGGACAGTCTGAAGCTTTCTTT. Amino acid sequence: CASSYMRGGQSEAFF.

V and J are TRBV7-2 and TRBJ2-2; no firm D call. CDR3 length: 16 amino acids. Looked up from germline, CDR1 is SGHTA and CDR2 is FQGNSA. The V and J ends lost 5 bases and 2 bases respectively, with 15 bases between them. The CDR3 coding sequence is TGTGCCAGCAGCCCAGTGGCACAGCTAAACACCGGGGAGCTGTTTTTT. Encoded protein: CASSPVAQLNTGELFF.

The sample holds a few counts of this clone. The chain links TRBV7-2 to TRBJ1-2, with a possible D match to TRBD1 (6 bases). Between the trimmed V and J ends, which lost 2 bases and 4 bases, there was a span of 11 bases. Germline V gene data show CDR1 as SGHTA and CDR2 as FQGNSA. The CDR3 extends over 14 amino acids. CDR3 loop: CASSLTGLGYGYTF. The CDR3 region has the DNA TGTGCCAGCAGCTTAACAGGGTTGGGCTATGGCTACACCTTC.

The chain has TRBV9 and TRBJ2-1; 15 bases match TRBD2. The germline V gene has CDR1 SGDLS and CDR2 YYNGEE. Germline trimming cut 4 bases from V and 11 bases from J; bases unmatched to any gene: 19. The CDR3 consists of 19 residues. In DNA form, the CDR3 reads TGTGCCAGCAGCTCACCGGGACTAGCGGGGGGACACCTACAATCCCAGCAGTTCTTC. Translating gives CASSSPGLAGGHLQSQQFF.

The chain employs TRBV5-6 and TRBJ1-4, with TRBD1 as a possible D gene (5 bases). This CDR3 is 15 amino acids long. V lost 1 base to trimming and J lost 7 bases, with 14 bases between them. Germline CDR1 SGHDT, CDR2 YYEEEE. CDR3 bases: TGTGCCAGCAGCTTGTACTCCGGGCAGGGTGAAAAACTGTTTTTT. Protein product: CASSLYSGQGEKLFF. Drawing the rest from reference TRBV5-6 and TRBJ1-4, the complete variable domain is DAGVTQSPTHLIKTRGQQVTLRCSPKSGHDTVSWYQQALGQGPQFIFQYYEEEERQRGNFPDRFSGHQFPNYSSELNVNALLLGDSALYLCASSLYSGQGEKLFFGSGTQLSVL.

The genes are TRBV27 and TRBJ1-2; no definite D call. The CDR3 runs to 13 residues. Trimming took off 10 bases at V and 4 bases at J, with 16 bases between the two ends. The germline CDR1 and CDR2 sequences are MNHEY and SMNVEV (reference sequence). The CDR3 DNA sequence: TGTGCCACGACACCTGGAGGTGGCTATGGCTACACCTTC. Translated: CATTPGGGYGYTF.

CDR3: CASSRPSSYEQYF. In DNA form, the CDR3 reads TGTGCCAGCAGCCGACCGAGCTCCTACGAGCAGTACTTC. The chain couples TRBV6-5 to TRBJ2-7; D is unresolved. V was shortened by 6 bases and J by 0 bases, with 9 bases between the two germline ends. The CDR3 is made up of 13 amino acids. Germline-derived CDR1 and CDR2 are MNHEY and SVGAGI.

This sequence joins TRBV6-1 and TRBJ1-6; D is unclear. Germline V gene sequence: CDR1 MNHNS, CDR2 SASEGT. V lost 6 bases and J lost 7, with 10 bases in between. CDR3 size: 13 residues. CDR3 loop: CASREGWNSPLHF. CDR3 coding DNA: TGTGCCAGCAGGGAGGGATGGAATTCACCCCTCCACTTT.

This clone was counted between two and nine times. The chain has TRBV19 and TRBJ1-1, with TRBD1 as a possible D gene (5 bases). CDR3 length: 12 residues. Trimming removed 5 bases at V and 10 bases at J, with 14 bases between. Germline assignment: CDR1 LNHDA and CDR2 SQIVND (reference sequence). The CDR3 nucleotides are TGTGCCAGTAGTCTCCCAGGGAGAAGAGCTTTCTTT. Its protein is CASSLPGRRAFF.

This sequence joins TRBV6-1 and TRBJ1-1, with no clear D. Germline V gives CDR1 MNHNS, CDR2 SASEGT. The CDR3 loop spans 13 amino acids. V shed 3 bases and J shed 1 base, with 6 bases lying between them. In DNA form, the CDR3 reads TGTGCCAGCAGTGAGTCGGGGAACACTGAAGCTTTCTTT. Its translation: CASSESGNTEAFF.